The sequence of this T cell receptor beta chain was determined in a study of regulatory T cells in long-lasting Graves disease. V lost 1 base, J lost 5 bases, and 11 bases stayed unmatched. CDR3 length equals 17 residues. Per germline, CDR1 SGHTA and CDR2 FQGNSA. Time point noted: newly diagnosed GD, antithyroid drugs for less than 3 months. PBMCs provided the RNA from which the TCR library was made. Findings of the study overall: Patients whose Graves' disease persisted exhibited lower TCR diversity than those newly diagnosed.

CDR3 regions were amplified by Arm-PCR using iRepertoire HTBI primers to build TCR beta libraries. TCRdb processed the multiplex PCR reads anew with MiXCR; each CDR3 protein has one entry. The sample has some 560,000 distinct CDR3 sequences, approximately 16% seen once. On this clonotype itself: Its target is unknown.

Another study also made use of these data, one on T cells in Graves' hyperthyroidism and ophthalmopathy.

The starting material was peripheral blood mononuclear cells (PBMCs), obtained at new diagnosis, from a patient treated with antithyroid drugs. The clonotype originates from a woman aged 35-65 years with Graves disease. The rearrangement joins TRBV7-2 to TRBJ2-3; 8 nucleotides agree with TRBD2. CDR3 amino acids: CASSLELGLEGGDTQYF. The CDR3 DNA is TGTGCCAGCAGCTTAGAATTGGGACTAGAGGGAGGAGATACGCAGTATTTT.